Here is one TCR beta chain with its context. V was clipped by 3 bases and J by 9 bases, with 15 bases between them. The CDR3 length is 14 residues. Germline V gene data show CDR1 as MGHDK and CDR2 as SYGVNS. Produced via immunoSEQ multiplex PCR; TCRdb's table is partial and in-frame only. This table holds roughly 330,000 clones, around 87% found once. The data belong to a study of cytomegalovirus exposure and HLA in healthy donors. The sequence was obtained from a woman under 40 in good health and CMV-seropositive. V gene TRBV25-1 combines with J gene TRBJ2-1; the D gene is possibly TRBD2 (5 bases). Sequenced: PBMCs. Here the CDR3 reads CASSDPWGAGEQFF. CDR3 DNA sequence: TGTGCCAGCAGTGACCCCTGGGGTGCGGGTGAGCAGTTCTTC. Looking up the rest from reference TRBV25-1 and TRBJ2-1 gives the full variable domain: EADIYQTPRYLVIGTGKKITLECSQTMGHDKMYWYQQDPGMELHLIHYSYGVNSTEKGDLSSESTVSRIRTEHFPLTLESARPSHTSQYLCASSDPWGAGEQFFGPGTRLTVL.